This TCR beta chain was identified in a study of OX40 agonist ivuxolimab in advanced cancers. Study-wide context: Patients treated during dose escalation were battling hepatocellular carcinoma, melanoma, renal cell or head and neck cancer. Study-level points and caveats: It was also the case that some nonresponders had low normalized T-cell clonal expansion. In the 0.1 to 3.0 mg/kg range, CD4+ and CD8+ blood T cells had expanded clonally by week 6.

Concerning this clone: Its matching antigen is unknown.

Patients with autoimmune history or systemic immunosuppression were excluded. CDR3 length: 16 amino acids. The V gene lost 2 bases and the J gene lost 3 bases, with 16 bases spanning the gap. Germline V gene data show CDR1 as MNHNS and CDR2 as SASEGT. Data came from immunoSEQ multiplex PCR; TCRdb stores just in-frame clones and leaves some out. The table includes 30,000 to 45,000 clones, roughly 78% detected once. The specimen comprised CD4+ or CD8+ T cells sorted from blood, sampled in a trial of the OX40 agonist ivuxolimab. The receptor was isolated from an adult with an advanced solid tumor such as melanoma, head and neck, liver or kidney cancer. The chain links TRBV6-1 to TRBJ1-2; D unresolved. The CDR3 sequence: CASSEKRGRFDYGYTF. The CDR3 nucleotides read TGTGCCAGCAGTGAAAAACGAGGGCGGTTCGACTATGGCTACACCTTC.